This T cell receptor (beta chain) comes out of a study of T cells in localized non-small cell lung cancer (dated by TCRdb to the early 2020s). About the study as a whole: The study analyzed T cell repertoires of hundreds of early-stage NSCLC patients, comparing tumors and uninvolved tumor-adjacent lungs. The cohort consisted of approximately 240 treatment-naive NSCLC patients whose localized lung tumors had been resected. NSCLC patients had a mean age of around 66 years, and 120 to 150 were male and over 85 female.

Uninvolved adjacent lung was obtained at least 2 cm from the tumor margin, and the absence of atypia was confirmed by two independent pathologists. At diagnosis, tumor, uninvolved tumor-adjacent lung and peripheral blood were collected and then preserved as a mix of FFPE and fresh-frozen material. Study-level results and caveats: Higher T cell density in blood was associated with longer overall survival, whereas higher clonality in adjacent lung was associated with shorter survival. Uninvolved tumor-adjacent lung showed the highest T cell clonality, higher than tumor, which suggests more focused antigenic responses in the uninvolved tumor-adjacent lung. A median of 57 of the top 100 tumor clones turned up in the paired uninvolved adjacent lung, and 25 to 35 of those clones also ranked among the top 100 of that same adjacent lung. Multi-region tumor sequencing was not performed, so intratumor heterogeneity could not be excluded. Because the study design was exploratory, TCR variables were selected using unadjusted p-values without false-discovery rate correction.

This clone is labeled large (0.1 to 1%). There is no known antigen for this receptor. No clone much larger than this one lies a single base away; base qualities are absent. TCR beta CDR3 regions were sequenced from DNA using the immunoSEQ Assay. As for the original processing: T cell density was computed as TCR beta template counts normalized to usable DNA estimated by amplifying housekeeping genes. Richness was estimated with the preseqR package, extrapolating to 400,000 templates for PBMC samples and 120,000 templates for tissue samples. Clonality was calculated as one minus Pielou's evenness. Tissue-enriched TCRs were identified through differential abundance testing performed on productive amino-acid clonotypes, with a minimum total count of 5 and an alpha of 0.1. The Jaccard Index and the Morisita Overlap Index were used to measure how much the repertoires overlapped between compartments. GLIPH clustered TCR beta CDR3s with public tetramer-defined viral CDR3s; viral motifs required at least three viral sequences plus V-gene enrichment. Drawn from immuneACCESS, this table holds only the in-frame rearrangements with V and J called that TCRdb kept. Clones are partly lost; checked studies trace under half to an unresolved V gene and leave the rest unexplained. That table supplies the V and J calls and clone size; D and trimming were determined from the DNA. The sample data list 2,000 to 2,500 clones, and about 30% of these were observed just once. Roughly a sixth of the sample belongs to the ten largest clones.

This sequence originates from a woman aged 40-69 years with stage II squamous cell lung carcinoma. The starting material was normal lung tissue next to the tumor, obtained before any cancer treatment.

The CDR3 region reads CASSSPRRPSIYEQYF. Here is the DNA: TGTGCCAGCAGCTCCCCCCGGCGACCCTCGATCTACGAGCAGTACTTC. The V and J segments used are TRBV11-3 and TRBJ2-7; the D gene identity is not certain. The junction shows trimming of 4 bases on V and 3 bases on J, plus 19 bases between the germline ends. In the germline V gene, CDR1 corresponds to SGHNT and CDR2 to YENEEA. Measured from the cysteine to the phenylalanine, the CDR3 is 16 residues long. The DNA shown is the 48-base CDR3, in frame from base 1.